The sequence of this TCR beta chain was determined in a study of CD4+ T cells in melanoma. The germline V gene has CDR1 SEHNR and CDR2 FQNEAQ (reference sequence). This CDR3 is 14 amino acids long. Between the trimmed V and J ends, which lost 3 bases and 7 bases, there was a span of 16 bases. Sequencing was performed with immunoSEQ multiplex PCR; in TCRdb, only in-frame clones are kept and a portion is missing. The sample records about 140,000 clones, around 90% being singletons. The clonotype comes from a human donor with melanoma. The V and J genes are TRBV7-9 and TRBJ2-7; D call uncertain. The CDR3 is CASSFWPSSSEQYF. DNA of the CDR3: TGTGCCAGCAGCTTTTGGCCCAGCTCGAGTGAGCAGTACTTC.